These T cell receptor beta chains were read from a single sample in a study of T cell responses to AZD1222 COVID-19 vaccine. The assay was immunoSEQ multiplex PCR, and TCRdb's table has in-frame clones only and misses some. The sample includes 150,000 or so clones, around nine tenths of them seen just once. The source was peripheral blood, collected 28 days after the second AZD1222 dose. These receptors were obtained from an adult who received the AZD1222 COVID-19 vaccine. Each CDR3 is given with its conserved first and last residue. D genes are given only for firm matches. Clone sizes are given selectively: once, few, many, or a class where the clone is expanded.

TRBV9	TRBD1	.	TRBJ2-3	CASSVGGQFTDTQYF	TGTGCCAGCAGCGTAGGGGGACAGTTCACAGATACGCAGTATTTT
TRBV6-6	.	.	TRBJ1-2	CASREGVGYGYTF	TGTGCCAGCCGGGAGGGGGTTGGGTACGGCTACACCTTC
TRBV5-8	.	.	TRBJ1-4	CASSHPATNEKLFF	TGTGCCAGCAGTCACCCTGCAACTAATGAAAAACTGTTTTTT
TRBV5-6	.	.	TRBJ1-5	CASSDGPGHHSNQPQHF	TGTGCCAGCAGCGACGGACCCGGTCATCATAGCAATCAGCCCCAGCATTTT
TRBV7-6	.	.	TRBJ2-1	CASSLGGTGGYNEQFF	TGTGCCAGCAGCTTAGGTGGGACTGGTGGATACAATGAGCAGTTCTTC
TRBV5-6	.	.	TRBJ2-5	CASSTDWGETQYF	TGTGCCAGCAGCACCGATTGGGGAGAGACCCAGTACTTC
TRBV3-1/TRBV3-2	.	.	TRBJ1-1	CASSAPNRESRTEAFF	TGTGCCAGCAGCGCGCCTAACCGGGAAAGTCGCACTGAAGCTTTCTTT
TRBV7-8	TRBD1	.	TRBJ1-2	CASSITPGGAGDGYTF	TGTGCCAGCAGTATAACACCAGGGGGCGCCGGTGATGGCTACACCTTC
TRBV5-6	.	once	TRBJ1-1	CASSSAMNTEAFF	TGTGCCAGCAGTTCTGCCATGAACACTGAAGCTTTCTTT
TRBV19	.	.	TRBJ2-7	CASSIVDTSYEQYF	TGTGCCAGTAGTATAGTCGACACCTCCTACGAGCAGTACTTC
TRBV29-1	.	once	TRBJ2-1	CSGGNEQFF	TGCAGCGGTGGCAATGAGCAGTTCTTC
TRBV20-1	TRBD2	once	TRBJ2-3	CSASDGTSGRLSTDTQYF	TGCAGTGCTAGTGACGGGACTAGCGGGAGACTGAGCACAGATACGCAGTATTTT
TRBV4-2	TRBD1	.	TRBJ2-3	CASSQDSVGQVTNTQYF	TGTGCCAGCAGCCAAGATTCAGTAGGACAGGTCACAAATACGCAGTATTTT
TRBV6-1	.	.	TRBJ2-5	CASSEAGGLLEQETQYF	TGTGCCAGCAGTGAAGCGGGGGGCCTACTAGAACAAGAGACCCAGTACTTC
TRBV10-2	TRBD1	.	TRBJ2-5	CASREGTGTNSGTQYF	TGCGCCAGCAGGGAGGGGACAGGAACCAACTCGGGGACCCAGTACTTC
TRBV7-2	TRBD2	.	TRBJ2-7	CASSSPWGLGLSEQYF	TGTGCCAGCAGCTCACCCTGGGGACTAGGACTGAGCGAGCAGTACTTC
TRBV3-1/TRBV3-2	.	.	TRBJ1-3	CASSQDLPISGNTIYF	TGTGCCAGCAGCCAAGACCTCCCAATCTCTGGAAACACCATATATTTT
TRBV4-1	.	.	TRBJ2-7	CASSTLPGSEEQYF	TGCGCCAGCAGCACTCTACCAGGGTCCGAAGAGCAGTACTTC
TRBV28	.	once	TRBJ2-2	CASSLMGRLNTGELFF	TGTGCCAGCAGTTTAATGGGCAGGCTGAACACCGGGGAGCTGTTTTTT
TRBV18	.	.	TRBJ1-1	CASSPPTGGGGPEAFF	TGTGCCAGCTCACCACCCACGGGCGGTGGGGGCCCTGAAGCTTTCTTT
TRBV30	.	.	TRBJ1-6	CAWNPAGNSPLHF	TGTGCCTGGAACCCGGCCGGGAATTCACCCCTCCACTTT
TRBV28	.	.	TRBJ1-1	CASSPYLNRNTEAFF	TGTGCCAGCAGTCCCTATCTCAACAGGAACACTGAAGCTTTCTTT
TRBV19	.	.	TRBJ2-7	CASSTSGLALSYEQYF	TGTGCCAGTAGTACCTCAGGGCTAGCACTCTCCTACGAGCAGTACTTC
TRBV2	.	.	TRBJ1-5	CASGDSNQPQHF	TGTGCCAGCGGGGACTCCAATCAGCCCCAGCATTTT
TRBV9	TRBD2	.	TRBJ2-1	CASSVTSGAGNEQFF	TGTGCCAGCAGCGTAACTAGCGGGGCGGGAAATGAGCAGTTCTTC
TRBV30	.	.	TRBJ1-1	CAPFGSPEAFF	TGTGCCCCCTTCGGGAGCCCTGAAGCTTTCTTT
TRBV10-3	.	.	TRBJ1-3	CAISPELSGNTIYF	TGTGCCATCAGTCCGGAACTCTCTGGAAACACCATATATTTT
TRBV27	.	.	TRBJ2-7	CASSPRSSGPYEQYF	TGTGCCAGCAGTCCCCGTAGTAGCGGACCCTACGAGCAGTACTTC